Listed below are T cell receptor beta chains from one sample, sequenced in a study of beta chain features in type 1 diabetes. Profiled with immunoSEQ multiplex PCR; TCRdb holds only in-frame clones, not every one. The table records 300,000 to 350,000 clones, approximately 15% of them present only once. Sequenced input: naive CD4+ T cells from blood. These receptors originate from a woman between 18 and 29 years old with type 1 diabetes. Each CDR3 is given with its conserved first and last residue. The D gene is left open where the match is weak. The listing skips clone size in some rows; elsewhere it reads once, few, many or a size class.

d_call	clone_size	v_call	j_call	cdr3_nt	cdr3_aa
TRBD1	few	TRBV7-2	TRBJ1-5	TGTGCCAGCAGCTCTGGACAGGGTGGCCAGCCCCAGCATTTT	CASSSGQGGQPQHF
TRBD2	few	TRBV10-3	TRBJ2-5	TGTGCCATCAGGGGACTAGACTACCAAGAGACCCAGTACTTC	CAIRGLDYQETQYF
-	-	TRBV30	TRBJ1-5	TGTGCCTGGACCCAAGGGGGTCAGCCCCAGCATTTT	CAWTQGGQPQHF
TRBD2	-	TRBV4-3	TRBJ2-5	TGCGCCAGCAGCCAAGATCGTCTAAGCGGGGGGACCCAGTACTTC	CASSQDRLSGGTQYF
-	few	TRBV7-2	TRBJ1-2	TGTGCCAGCAGCCCGTCAACACTCGGGAATGGCTACACCTTC	CASSPSTLGNGYTF
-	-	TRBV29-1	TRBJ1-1	TGCAGCGTTGTCGGGTACATGAACACTGAAGCTTTCTTT	CSVVGYMNTEAFF
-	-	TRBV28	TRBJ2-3	TGTGCCAGCAGTCGTTCAGATACGCAGTATTTT	CASSRSDTQYF
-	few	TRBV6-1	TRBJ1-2	TGTGCCAGCAGTGTTGGCAGGAAGGGCTACACCTTC	CASSVGRKGYTF
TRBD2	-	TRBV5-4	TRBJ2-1	TGTGCCAGCAGCTTTGCGAGCGGGAGGGCCAGCAATGAGCAGTTCTTC	CASSFASGRASNEQFF
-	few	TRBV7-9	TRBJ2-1	TGTGCCAGCAGCCTACCCCCAGCGTACAATGAGCAGTTCTTC	CASSLPPAYNEQFF
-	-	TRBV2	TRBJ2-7	TGTGCCAGCAGGGCCGGGCTACCGGGAGAGCAGTACTTC	CASRAGLPGEQYF
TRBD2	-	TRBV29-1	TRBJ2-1	TGCAGCGTTGAAGTGGGACTAGCGCTTACCTATGAGCAGTTCTTC	CSVEVGLALTYEQFF
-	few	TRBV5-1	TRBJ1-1	TGCGCCAGCAGCTTGGGGCAGGGCGGCGCTGAAGCTTTCTTT	CASSLGQGGAEAFF
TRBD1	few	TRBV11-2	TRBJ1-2	TGTGCCAGCAGCTTCTCGACAGGGGCTGACTATGGCTACACCTTC	CASSFSTGADYGYTF
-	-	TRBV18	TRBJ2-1	TGTGCCAGCTCCAACTACTCCGGGACATACAATGAGCAGTTCTTC	CASSNYSGTYNEQFF
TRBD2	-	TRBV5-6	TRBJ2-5	TGTGCCAGCAGCCCCCTAGCGGGAGAAGAGACCCAGTACTTC	CASSPLAGEETQYF
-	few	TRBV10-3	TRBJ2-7	TGTGCCATCAGTACCGGACAGACCTACGAGCAGTACTTC	CAISTGQTYEQYF
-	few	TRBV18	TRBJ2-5	TGTGCCAGCTCATCCCGGGGGGAGACCCAGTACTTC	CASSSRGETQYF
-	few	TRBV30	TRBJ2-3	TGTGCCTGGAGTGTACGAGGGTTCGGGGGTACGCAGTATTTT	CAWSVRGFGGTQYF
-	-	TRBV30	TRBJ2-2	TGTGCCTGGAGTGTACAGGTGCGACTGAACACCGGGGAGCTGTTTTTT	CAWSVQVRLNTGELFF
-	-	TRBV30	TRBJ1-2	TGTGCCTCCCCCGGGACATATTATGGCTACACCTTC	CASPGTYYGYTF
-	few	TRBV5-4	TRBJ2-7	TGTGCCAGCAGCTTGAACTCCCCTAGCGCTTACCTCTACGAGCAGTACTTC	CASSLNSPSAYLYEQYF
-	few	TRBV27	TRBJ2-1	TGTGCCAGCCATCGCTTCGGGACTCAACACAATGAGCAGTTCTTC	CASHRFGTQHNEQFF
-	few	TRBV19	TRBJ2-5	TGTGCCAGTAAGGGTGGGGGCCAGACCCAGTACTTC	CASKGGGQTQYF
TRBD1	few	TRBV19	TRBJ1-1	TGTGCCAGTAGTCTGGAACAGGGGACAAACACTGAAGCTTTCTTT	CASSLEQGTNTEAFF